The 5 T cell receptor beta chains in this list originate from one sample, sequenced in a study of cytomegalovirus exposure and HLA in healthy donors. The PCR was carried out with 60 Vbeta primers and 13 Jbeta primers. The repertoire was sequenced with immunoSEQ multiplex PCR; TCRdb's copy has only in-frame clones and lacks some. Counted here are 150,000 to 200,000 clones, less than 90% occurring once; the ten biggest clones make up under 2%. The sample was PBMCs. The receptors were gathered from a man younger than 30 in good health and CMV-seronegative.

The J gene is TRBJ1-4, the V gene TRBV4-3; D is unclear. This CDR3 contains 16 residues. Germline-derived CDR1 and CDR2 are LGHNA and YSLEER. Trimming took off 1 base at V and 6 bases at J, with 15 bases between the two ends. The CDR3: CASSQVHLGRDEKLFF. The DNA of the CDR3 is TGCGCCAGCAGCCAAGTTCATTTAGGGAGAGATGAAAAACTGTTTTTT.

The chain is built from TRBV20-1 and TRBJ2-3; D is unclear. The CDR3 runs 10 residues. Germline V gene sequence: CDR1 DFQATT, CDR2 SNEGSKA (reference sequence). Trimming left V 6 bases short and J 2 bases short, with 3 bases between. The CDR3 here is CSALTDTQYF. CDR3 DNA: TGCAGTGCCCTCACAGATACGCAGTATTTT.

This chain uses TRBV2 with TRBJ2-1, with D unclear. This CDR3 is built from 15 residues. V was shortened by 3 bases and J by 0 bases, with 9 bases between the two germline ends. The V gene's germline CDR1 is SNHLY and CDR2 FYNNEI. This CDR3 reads CASSELESSYNEQFF. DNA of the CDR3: TGTGCCAGCAGTGAGTTAGAGAGCTCCTACAATGAGCAGTTCTTC.

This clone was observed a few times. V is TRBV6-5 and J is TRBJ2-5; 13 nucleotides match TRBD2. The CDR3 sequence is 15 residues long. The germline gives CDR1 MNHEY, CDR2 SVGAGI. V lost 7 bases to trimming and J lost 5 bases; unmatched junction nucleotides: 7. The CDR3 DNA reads TGTGCCAGCATCCACACTAGCGGGGGGGCGGAGACCCAGTACTTC. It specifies CASIHTSGGAETQYF.

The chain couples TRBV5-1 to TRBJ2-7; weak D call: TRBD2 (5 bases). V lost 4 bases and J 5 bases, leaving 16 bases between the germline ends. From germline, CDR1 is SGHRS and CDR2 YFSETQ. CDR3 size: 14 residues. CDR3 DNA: TGCGCCAGCAGCCCCCCGCGGAGGTCGCACGAGCAGTACTTC. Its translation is CASSPPRRSHEQYF.